The 12 T cell receptor beta chains below all came from one sample that was sequenced in a study of blood T cell repertoires in COVID-19. Produced via immunoSEQ multiplex PCR; TCRdb's table is partial and in-frame only. Of around 360,000 clones in the sample, around 87% were seen once. The sample consisted of peripheral blood. The receptors here all came from a woman aged 25 to 45 with COVID-19, enrolled during active disease.

This clone was found a few times. The chain joins TRBV24-1 to TRBJ2-1; 10 bases fit TRBD1. The CDR3 extends over 16 amino acids. After removal of 3 bases from V and 7 bases from J, the junction contained 8 bases not matched to a gene. Looked up from germline, CDR1 is KGHDR and CDR2 is SFDVKD. The CDR3 nucleotides are TGTGCCACCAGTGATGGGCCGGGACAGGGGAATAATGAGCAGTTCTTC. It specifies CATSDGPGQGNNEQFF.

This chain connects TRBV4-1 to TRBJ2-2; a weak D match, TRBD1 (6 bases). Between the trimmed V and J ends, which lost 3 bases and 0 bases, there was a span of 20 bases. The CDR3 has 19 residues. Germline V gives CDR1 MGHRA, CDR2 YSYEKL. The CDR3 loop is CASSHEQGRAAANTGELFF. The CDR3 DNA sequence: TGCGCCAGCAGCCATGAACAGGGTAGGGCCGCTGCGAACACCGGGGAGCTGTTTTTT.

The rearrangement uses TRBV18 and TRBJ2-3; 11 bases are shared with TRBD2. From germline, CDR1 is KGHSH and CDR2 LQKENI. The CDR3 loop spans 17 amino acids. V was pared by 3 bases and J by 0 bases, with 5 bases of the junction left unmatched. DNA of the CDR3: TGTGCCAGCTCACCGTATCGACTAGCGGGGAGCACAGATACGCAGTATTTT. Protein: CASSPYRLAGSTDTQYF.

This chain links TRBV3-1 (or the pseudogene TRBV3-2) with TRBJ2-7; perhaps TRBD2 as D (6 bases). The CDR3 length is 15 residues. Looked up from germline, CDR1 is LGHDT and CDR2 is YNNKEL (reference sequence). Trimming removed 5 bases from V and 0 bases from J, with 14 bases in between. This CDR3 reads CASSESSASSYEQYF. DNA for the CDR3: TGTGCCAGCAGCGAATCTAGCGCGAGCTCCTACGAGCAGTACTTC.

This clone was found once. The chain combines TRBV6-5 with TRBJ2-7; a weak D match, TRBD2 (6 bases). V lost 0 bases to trimming and J lost 2 bases, with 11 bases between them. CDR1 MNHEY and CDR2 SVGAGI come from the germline V gene. The CDR3 runs to 15 residues. As DNA, the CDR3 is TGTGCCAGCAGTTACTCCTCCGGGAGCACCTACGAGCAGTACTTC. Amino acids: CASSYSSGSTYEQYF.

The chain carries TRBV28 and TRBJ2-7; TRBD1 matches at 9 bases. The ends lost 5 bases at V and 1 base at J; junction bases unmatched: 3. This CDR3 has 14 residues. CDR1 is MDHEN and CDR2 is SYDVKM in the germline V gene. CDR3 DNA sequence: TGTGCCAGCAGTAGAGGGACAGGGTCCTACGAGCAGTACTTC. It encodes CASSRGTGSYEQYF.

The chain couples TRBV7-9 to TRBJ2-3; D gene ambiguous. This CDR3 has 16 residues. The V gene lost 5 bases and the J gene lost 2 bases, with 17 bases spanning the gap. Germline V CDR1 and CDR2: SEHNR, FQNEAQ (reference sequence). The CDR3 spells CASSQDTTASTDTQYF. CDR3 nucleotides: TGTGCCAGCAGCCAGGATACCACAGCCTCCACAGATACGCAGTATTTT.

This rearrangement joins TRBV2 to TRBJ2-3; D is possibly TRBD2 (5 bases). The germline CDR1 and CDR2 sequences are SNHLY and FYNNEI. Trimming took off 10 bases at V and 3 bases at J, with 20 bases between the two ends. The CDR3 is 15 amino acids. In nucleotides, the CDR3 is TGTGCCACGGACCCCGGAGCGGCCTATACAGATACGCAGTATTTT. Translated: CATDPGAAYTDTQYF.

The chain combines TRBV9 with TRBJ2-4; TRBD1 matches 8 bases. The junction had 6 bases not matched to a gene; V was cut back by 4 bases and J by 9 bases. Germline V CDR1 and CDR2: SGDLS, YYNGEE. The CDR3 has 13 residues. The CDR3, as DNA: TGTGCCAGCAGCCCGGGACAGGTTGCCATTCAGTACTTC. Translating gives CASSPGQVAIQYF.

This sequence joins TRBV20-1 and TRBJ2-7; TRBD1 aligns across 8 bases. The CDR3 is made up of 13 amino acids. The V gene's germline CDR1 is DFQATT and CDR2 SNEGSKA (reference sequence). The junction had 8 bases not matched to a gene; V was cut back by 3 bases and J by 7 bases. The CDR3 nucleotides are TGCAGTGCTAGTACAGGGGGATGGAGGGAGCAGTACTTC. This codes for CSASTGGWREQYF.

This sequence joins TRBV24-1 and TRBJ2-6, with D unclear. Germline CDR1 and CDR2: KGHDR and SFDVKD. Trimming removed 3 bases from V and 4 bases from J, with 12 bases in between. CDR3 size: 16 residues. The CDR3 coding sequence is TGTGCCACCAGTGATCCCACCCCAGGAGGGGCCAACGTCCTGACTTTC. Protein product: CATSDPTPGGANVLTF.

This chain connects TRBV19 to TRBJ1-1, with a possible D match to TRBD1 (5 bases). The CDR3 contains 16 residues. Deletions cut 5 bases from V and 1 base from J, with 17 bases between. The germline CDR1 and CDR2 sequences are LNHDA and SQIVND (reference sequence). The CDR3 DNA sequence: TGTGCCAGTAGTCCCACCCGGGCGGGGCCGAACACTGAAGCTTTCTTT. Encoded protein: CASSPTRAGPNTEAFF.